This T cell receptor beta chain was retrieved from a study of identical twins. Findings of the study overall: Cross-sectional statistical analysis, not tracking of the same donors, underpinned the conclusions.

The length of the CDR3 is 15 residues. CDR1 is MDHEN and CDR2 is SYDVKM in the germline V gene. Trimming cost V 6 bases and J 0 bases; bases outside gene matches: 7. MiXCR, run by TCRdb on the 5' RACE reads, gives a single entry per CDR3 protein. This table has some 1,600,000 distinct CDR3 sequences, 32% appearing once. This clonotype was observed a few times. What it binds is unknown. The gene calls are TRBV28 and TRBJ2-7, with 8 positions matching TRBD2. This TCR was recovered from a newborn girl in good health. The source material was cord blood. The DNA for the CDR3 is TGTGCCAGCAGAGCCGTGGCGGGAGGCTCCTACGAGCAGTACTTC. This sequence encodes CASRAVAGGSYEQYF. The full variable domain, with the rest looked up from reference TRBV28 and TRBJ2-7, is DVKVTQSSRYLVKRTGEKVFLECVQDMDHENMFWYRQDPGLGLRLIYFSYDVKMKEKGDIPEGYSVSREKKERFSLILESASTNQTSMYLCASRAVAGGSYEQYFGPGTRLTVT.